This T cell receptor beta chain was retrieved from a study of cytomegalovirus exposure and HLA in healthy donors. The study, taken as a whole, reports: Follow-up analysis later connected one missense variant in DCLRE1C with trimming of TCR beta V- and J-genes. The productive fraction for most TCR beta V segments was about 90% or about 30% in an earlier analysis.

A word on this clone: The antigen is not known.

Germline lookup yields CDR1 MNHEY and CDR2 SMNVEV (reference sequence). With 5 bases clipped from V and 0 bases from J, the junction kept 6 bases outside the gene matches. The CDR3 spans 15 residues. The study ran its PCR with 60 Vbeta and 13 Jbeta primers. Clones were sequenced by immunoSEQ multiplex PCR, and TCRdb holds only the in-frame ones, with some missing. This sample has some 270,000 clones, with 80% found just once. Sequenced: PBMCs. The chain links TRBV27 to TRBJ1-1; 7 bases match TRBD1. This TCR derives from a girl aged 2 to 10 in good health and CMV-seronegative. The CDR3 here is CASSRGQAMNTEAFF. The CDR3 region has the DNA TGTGCCAGCAGTCGAGGACAGGCCATGAACACTGAAGCTTTCTTT.